These 18 T cell receptor beta chains were all obtained from the same sample, sequenced in a study of T cells after yellow fever vaccination. Using its own MiXCR run on the 5' RACE reads, TCRdb lists one record per CDR3 protein. Altogether approximately 510,000 distinct CDR3 sequences are present, just over 20% being singletons, with the ten largest covering around 16%. The input for sequencing was PBMCs, taken less than 25 days after the first yellow fever vaccination. These receptors all stem from a man aged 18 to 29 who received the YFV17D yellow fever vaccine.

The chain combines TRBV9 with TRBJ2-5, with D possibly TRBD2 on 6 matching bases. The CDR3 runs to 16 residues. CDR1 is SGDLS, CDR2 YYNGEE, per germline. V lost 3 bases, J lost 2 bases, and 17 bases lay in between. The CDR3 is CASSGSSGDAQETQYF. Written as DNA, the CDR3 is TGTGCCAGCAGCGGGTCGTCGGGGGACGCTCAAGAGACCCAGTACTTC.

Remarks on this clonotype: A read error may produce the germline difference seen at one junction end. The J gene is TRBJ1-1, the V gene TRBV6-5, with D perhaps matching TRBD1 (5 bases). This CDR3 spans 18 amino acids. In germline, CDR1 is MNHEY, CDR2 SVGAGI. The CDR3 DNA sequence: TGTACCAGCAGTTACTCGAACCTTTGGGGGGTCGAGAACACTGAAGCTTTCTTT. Translating gives CTSSYSNLWGVENTEAFF.

This chain links TRBV9 with TRBJ1-1; D not resolved. The V gene lost 2 bases and the J gene lost 4 bases, with 15 bases spanning the gap. Germline V lookup: CDR1 SGDLS, CDR2 YYNGEE. The length of the CDR3 is 15 residues. The CDR3 DNA sequence: TGTGCCAGCAGCGTGGCCTCTGATTTGAGCACTGAAGCTTTCTTT. It specifies CASSVASDLSTEAFF.

This clonotype occurred a few times. The V and J genes are TRBV5-6 and TRBJ2-2; D is tentatively TRBD1 or TRBD2 (7 bases each). The germline gives CDR1 SGHDT, CDR2 YYEEEE. Trimming removed 4 bases at V and 3 bases at J, with 16 bases between. This CDR3 is 16 amino acids long. CDR3 protein: CASSANRGGYTGELFF. The CDR3 nucleotides read TGTGCCAGCAGCGCCAACAGGGGAGGGTACACCGGGGAGCTGTTTTTT.

This chain uses TRBV4-3 with TRBJ1-5; a weak D match, TRBD1 (5 bases). Germline CDR1 is LGHNA and CDR2 is YSLEER. CDR3 size: 18 residues. V lost 0 bases and J 5 bases, leaving 20 bases between the germline ends. CDR3: CASSQEGPRQGMHQPQHF. The CDR3 DNA is TGCGCCAGCAGCCAAGAGGGTCCGCGGCAGGGTATGCATCAGCCCCAGCATTTT.

Details on this clonotype: This may arise from a read error, as a much more abundant clone is one base away. The chain links TRBV23-1 to TRBJ1-4; no clear D. TRBV23-1 is known as an ORF, though its function is uncertain. There are 18 residues in the CDR3. The CDR3: CGSSQRQEDVATNEKLFF. The DNA for the CDR3 is TGCGGCAGCAGTCAAAGGCAGGAGGACGTTGCAACTAATGAAAAACTGTTTTTT.

This clonotype was picked up a small number of times. The CDR3 spells CSARARGEQPQHF. The CDR3 DNA reads as TGCAGTGCTAGAGCCAGGGGGGAACAGCCCCAGCATTTT. The chain links TRBV20-1 to TRBJ1-5, with 7 nucleotides matching TRBD1. CDR3 length equals 13 residues. V lost 1 base, J lost 7 bases, and 4 bases stayed unmatched. Per germline, CDR1 DFQATT and CDR2 SNEGSKA (reference sequence).

This chain links TRBV12-3 or TRBV12-4 with TRBJ2-1; a weak D match, TRBD2 (6 bases). The V end lost 6 bases, the J end lost 6 bases, and 15 bases lay between the germline ends. This CDR3 is 14 amino acids long. For the CDR3, the DNA is TGTGCCAGCAGCGGACTAACACCGTCCAATGAGCAGTTCTTC. This gives the protein CASSGLTPSNEQFF.

The chain is built from TRBV9 and TRBJ2-4, with TRBD2 identical over 8 bases. The V and J ends lost 0 bases and 4 bases, in that order; junction bases with no gene match: 6. Germline lookup yields CDR1 SGDLS and CDR2 YYNGEE. The CDR3 totals 16 residues. The CDR3 loop is CASSVATGGGKNIQYF. In DNA form, the CDR3 reads TGTGCCAGCAGCGTAGCCACGGGAGGGGGAAAAAACATTCAGTACTTC.

The V call is TRBV20-1, the J call TRBJ2-5; 9 nucleotides agree with TRBD2. Per germline, CDR1 DFQATT and CDR2 SNEGSKA (reference sequence). The length of the CDR3 is 15 residues. The ends lost 8 bases at V and 4 bases at J; junction bases unmatched: 14. The CDR3 region is CSPSPGGGASETQYF. The CDR3 nucleotides read TGCAGTCCATCGCCGGGCGGGGGGGCTTCAGAGACCCAGTACTTC.

The sample holds a few counts of this clonotype. This chain links TRBV10-1 with TRBJ1-1; D not certain. The CDR3 runs to 13 residues. The V end lost 6 bases, the J end lost 0 bases, and 8 bases lay between the germline ends. From germline, CDR1 is WNHNN and CDR2 SYGVQD (reference sequence). The CDR3 region has the DNA TGCGCCAGCAGCCGTACCATGAACACTGAAGCTTTCTTT. Translating it yields CASSRTMNTEAFF.

This chain links TRBV4-1 with TRBJ1-1, with D unclear. The CDR3 loop spans 16 amino acids. Trimming took off 1 base at V and 1 base at J, with 13 bases between the two ends. Germline-derived CDR1 and CDR2 are MGHRA and YSYEKL. CDR3 region: CASSQVVGLWNTEAFF. DNA of the CDR3: TGCGCCAGCAGCCAAGTAGTCGGGCTTTGGAACACTGAAGCTTTCTTT.

This clonotype appeared once. The V gene is TRBV28, the J gene TRBJ2-7, with 9 bases fitting TRBD1. Trimming took 10 bases from V and 6 from J; bases not matched to a gene: 7. Germline V CDR1 and CDR2: MDHEN, SYDVKM. This CDR3 comprises 12 residues. Written as DNA, the CDR3 is TGTGCCACCTCCGGGACAGGGCTCGAGCAGTACGTC. This encodes CATSGTGLEQYV.

This clonotype was counted between two and nine times. The chain combines TRBV20-1 with TRBJ1-5, with unresolved D. Germline CDR1 is DFQATT and CDR2 is SNEGSKA (reference sequence). V was trimmed by 6 bases and J by 8 bases, leaving 8 bases between them. The CDR3 contains 10 residues. This chain's CDR3 is CSASRKPQHF. The CDR3 DNA reads as TGCAGTGCCTCGAGGAAGCCCCAGCATTTT.

V and J are TRBV5-5 and TRBJ2-2, with TRBD2 matching over 10 bases. The CDR3 covers 16 residues. Trimming cost V 1 base and J 6 bases; bases outside gene matches: 6. Germline assignment: CDR1 SGHKS and CDR2 YYEKEE (reference sequence). CDR3 loop: CASSLTGTSVPGELFF. The CDR3 DNA is TGTGCCAGCAGCTTGACCGGGACTAGCGTTCCCGGGGAGCTGTTTTTT.

The chain couples TRBV20-1 to TRBJ1-1, with a weak D call TRBD1 (5 bases). CDR3 size: 16 residues. Germline V gene sequence: CDR1 DFQATT, CDR2 SNEGSKA (reference sequence). The CDR3 is CSSGVGRAGSQTEAFF. The DNA of the CDR3 is TGCAGCTCGGGGGTGGGGAGGGCTGGGTCCCAAACTGAAGCTTTCTTT.

This clonotype was observed a handful of times. The chain has TRBV28 and TRBJ1-5; D is undetermined. Germline lookup yields CDR1 MDHEN and CDR2 SYDVKM. This CDR3 comprises 13 residues. Trimming took 4 bases from V and 3 from J, leaving 7 bases between them. The CDR3 sequence: CASSSGFNQPQHF. As DNA, the CDR3 is TGTGCCAGCAGTTCGGGGTTCAATCAGCCCCAGCATTTT. The full variable domain, completed using reference TRBV28 and TRBJ1-5, is DVKVTQSSRYLVKRTGEKVFLECVQDMDHENMFWYRQDPGLGLRLIYFSYDVKMKEKGDIPEGYSVSREKKERFSLILESASTNQTSMYLCASSSGFNQPQHFGDGTRLSIL.

The sample holds one count of this clonotype. The chain links TRBV11-2 to TRBJ2-3; TRBD2 aligns across 7 bases. CDR1 is SGHAT and CDR2 is FQNNGV in the germline V gene. The CDR3 spans 18 residues. V was pared by 0 bases and J by 1 base, with 10 bases of the junction left unmatched. In nucleotides, the CDR3 is TGTGCCAGCAGCTTAGACGGTGCGAGCGGGGCAGGCACAGATACGCAGTATTTT. Amino acid sequence: CASSLDGASGAGTDTQYF.